The 9 T cell receptor beta chains reported below all come from one sample, sequenced in a study of cytomegalovirus exposure and HLA in healthy donors. The study ran its PCR with 60 Vbeta and 13 Jbeta primers. The table came from immunoSEQ multiplex PCR; TCRdb's copy has only in-frame clones and leaves some out. Seen here are over 150,000 clones, approximately 85% observed once, and the top ten hold about 1.4%. The source material was PBMCs. Every receptor here comes from a girl aged 5 to 17 in good health and CMV-seropositive.

This rearrangement joins TRBV11-3 to TRBJ2-1, with D possibly matching TRBD2 (6 bases). The V gene lost 5 bases and the J gene lost 4 bases, with 12 bases spanning the gap. The CDR3 consists of 14 residues. Germline CDR1 is SGHNT and CDR2 is YENEEA. This CDR3 is CASSKGLDYNEQFF. The CDR3 bases are TGTGCCAGCAGCAAGGGACTCGATTACAATGAGCAGTTCTTC.

The chain joins TRBV6-1 to TRBJ2-7; D unresolved. Trimming removed 5 bases at V and 3 bases at J, with 17 bases between. Germline CDR1 is MNHNS and CDR2 is SASEGT. The CDR3 loop spans 15 amino acids. This chain's CDR3 is CASSPSLAVNYEQYF. The CDR3 coding sequence is TGTGCCAGCAGTCCCTCGTTGGCTGTAAACTACGAGCAGTACTTC.

The genes are TRBV5-1 and TRBJ2-2; tentative D call: TRBD2 (5 bases). The germline gives CDR1 SGHRS, CDR2 YFSETQ. The CDR3 is 15 residues long. V lost 1 base, J lost 0 bases, and 7 bases lay in between. The CDR3 DNA sequence: TGCGCCAGCAGCTTGTCCGGGGCGAACACCGGGGAGCTGTTTTTT. This encodes CASSLSGANTGELFF.

The gene calls are TRBV7-9 and TRBJ2-2, with D unclear. V gave up 7 bases and J gave up 6 bases, with 15 bases separating them. The CDR3 loop spans 14 amino acids. Germline CDR1 reads SEHNR; CDR2 reads FQNEAQ (reference sequence). CDR3 in DNA: TGTGCCAGCAAGACAATGTCCTCCGCCGGGGAGCTGTTTTTT. It specifies CASKTMSSAGELFF.

This chain connects TRBV9 to TRBJ1-1; D possibly corresponds to TRBD1 (6 bases). This CDR3 region has 14 residues. CDR1 and CDR2 from the germline V gene are SGDLS and YYNGEE. Trimming cost V 4 bases and J 2 bases, with 12 bases left between them. CDR3 loop: CASSIGQINTEAFF. CDR3 bases: TGTGCCAGCAGCATTGGACAGATTAACACTGAAGCTTTCTTT.

The chain joins TRBV6-5 to TRBJ1-2, with 8 positions matching TRBD1. In germline, CDR1 is MNHEY, CDR2 SVGAGI. V was clipped by 6 bases and J by 7 bases; unmatched bases: 7. The CDR3 is 13 residues long. The DNA of the CDR3 is TGTGCCAGCAGCTCTACAGGGGGGACTGGCTACACCTTC. Its protein product is CASSSTGGTGYTF.

The chain recombines TRBV6-1 with TRBJ2-5, with a possible D match to TRBD2 (7 bases). Looked up from germline, CDR1 is MNHNS and CDR2 is SASEGT. Trimming left V 7 bases short and J 5 bases short, with 14 bases between. This CDR3 has 13 amino acids. The CDR3 loop is CASIRGGRETQYF. The CDR3 DNA reads as TGTGCCAGCATTAGGGGGGGGAGGGAGACCCAGTACTTC.

The J gene is TRBJ1-2, the V gene TRBV4-3, with 9 bases matching TRBD1. The ends lost 2 bases at V and 8 bases at J; junction bases unmatched: 6. Germline lookup yields CDR1 LGHNA and CDR2 YSLEER. This CDR3 contains 14 residues. The CDR3 DNA reads TGCGCCAGCAGCCAAAAACAGGGGGCTGCCGGCTACACCTTC. This translates into CASSQKQGAAGYTF.

This clone appeared a single time. This chain uses TRBV5-1 with TRBJ2-5; TRBD2 agrees at 8 bases. The V and J ends lost 4 bases and 5 bases, in that order; junction bases with no gene match: 7. The CDR3 contains 14 residues. Looked up from germline, CDR1 is SGHRS and CDR2 is YFSETQ. This CDR3 reads CASSNGGASETQYF. In DNA, the CDR3 is TGCGCCAGCAGCAACGGGGGGGCCTCGGAGACCCAGTACTTC.